What follows describes a single T cell receptor beta chain. This sample is drawn from a study of blood T cell repertoires in COVID-19. TCRdb keeps only in-frame clones here, not all; method: immunoSEQ multiplex PCR. The sample has some 510,000 clones; 88% are singletons. The participants were between roughly 18 and 100 years old and came from some 23 US areas. Germline-derived CDR1 and CDR2 are LNHNV and YYDKDF (reference sequence). Trimming stripped 0 bases from V and 10 bases from J, with 13 bases between. The CDR3 has 14 residues. Sequences were obtained from PBMCs or T cells enriched from blood (not recorded which). The V and J genes are TRBV15 and TRBJ2-1; the D gene is possibly TRBD2 (5 bases). This TCR came from a middle-aged woman who had recovered from COVID-19. The CDR3 protein is CATSREVFGGEQFF. The CDR3 DNA follows: TGTGCCACCAGCAGAGAAGTTTTTGGCGGGGAGCAGTTCTTC.